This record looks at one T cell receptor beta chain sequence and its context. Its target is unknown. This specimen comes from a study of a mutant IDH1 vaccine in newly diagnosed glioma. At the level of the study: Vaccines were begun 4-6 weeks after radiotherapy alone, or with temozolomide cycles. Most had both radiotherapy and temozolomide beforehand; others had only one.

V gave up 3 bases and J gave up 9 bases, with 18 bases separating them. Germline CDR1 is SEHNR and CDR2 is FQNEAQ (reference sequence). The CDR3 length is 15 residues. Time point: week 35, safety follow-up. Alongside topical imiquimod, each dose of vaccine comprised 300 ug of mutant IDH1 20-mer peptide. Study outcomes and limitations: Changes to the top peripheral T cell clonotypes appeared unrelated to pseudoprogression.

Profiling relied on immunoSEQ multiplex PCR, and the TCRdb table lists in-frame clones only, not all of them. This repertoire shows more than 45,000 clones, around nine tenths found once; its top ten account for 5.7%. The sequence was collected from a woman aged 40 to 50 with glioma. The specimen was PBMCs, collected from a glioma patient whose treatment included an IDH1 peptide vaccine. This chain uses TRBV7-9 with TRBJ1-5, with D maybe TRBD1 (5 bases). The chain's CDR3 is CASSLGGVSEWPQHF. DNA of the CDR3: TGTGCCAGCAGCTTGGGGGGAGTCTCCGAATGGCCCCAGCATTTT.